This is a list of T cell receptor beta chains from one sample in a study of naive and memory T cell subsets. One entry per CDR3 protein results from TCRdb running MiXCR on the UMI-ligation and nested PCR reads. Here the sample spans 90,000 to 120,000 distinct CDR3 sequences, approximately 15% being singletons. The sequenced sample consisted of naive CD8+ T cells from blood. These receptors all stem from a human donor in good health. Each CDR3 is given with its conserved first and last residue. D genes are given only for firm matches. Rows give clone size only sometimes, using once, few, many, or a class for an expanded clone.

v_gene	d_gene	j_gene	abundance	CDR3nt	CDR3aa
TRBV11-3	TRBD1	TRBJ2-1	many	TGTGCCAGCAGCTTAGGGGACAGCTCCTACAATGAGCAGTTCTTC	CASSLGDSSYNEQFF
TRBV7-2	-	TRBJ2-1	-	TGTGCCAGCAGCTTTCGGACAGTAAAGGTTTACAATGAGCAGTTCTTC	CASSFRTVKVYNEQFF
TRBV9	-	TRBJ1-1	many	TGTGCCAGCAGTCTAACAGGGAACACTGAAGCTTTCTTT	CASSLTGNTEAFF
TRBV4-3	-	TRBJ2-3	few	TGCGCCAGCAGCCGGTTAGCCGCACCCAGCACAGATACGCAGTATTTT	CASSRLAAPSTDTQYF
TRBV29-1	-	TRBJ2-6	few	TGCAGCGTTGGGGGGACACCCGAGGCTGGGGCCAACGTCCTGACTTTC	CSVGGTPEAGANVLTF
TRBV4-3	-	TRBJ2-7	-	TGCGCCAGCAGCCCGGCCGGGGTGGCCTCCTACGAGCAGTACTTC	CASSPAGVASYEQYF
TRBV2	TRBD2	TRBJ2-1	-	TGTGCCAGCAGTGAAAGGACTAGCGGGGTCGCCTACAATGAGCAGTTCTTC	CASSERTSGVAYNEQFF
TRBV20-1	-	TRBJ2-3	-	TGCAGTGCAAAACCCCAGGGTAGAAACACAGATACGCAGTATTTT	CSAKPQGRNTDTQYF
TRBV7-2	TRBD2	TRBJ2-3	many	TGTGCCAGCACCCCAGATAGCGGGGGCACAGATACGCAGTATTTT	CASTPDSGGTDTQYF
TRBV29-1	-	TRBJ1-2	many	TGCAGCGTTGTAGATGCTTATGGCTACACCTTC	CSVVDAYGYTF
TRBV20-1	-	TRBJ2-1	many	TGCAGTGTTGACAATGAGCAGTTCTTC	CSVDNEQFF
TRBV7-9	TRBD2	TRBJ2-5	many	TGTGCCAGCAGCTCGCGGGGGGGCCACGAGACCCAGTACTTC	CASSSRGGHETQYF
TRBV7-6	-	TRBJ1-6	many	TGTGCCAGCAGCTTGCGTGAGTCCTCACCCCTCCACTTT	CASSLRESSPLHF
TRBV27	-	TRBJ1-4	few	TGTGCCAGCAGTTTAACGGCACGTACAACTAATGAAAAACTGTTTTTT	CASSLTARTTNEKLFF
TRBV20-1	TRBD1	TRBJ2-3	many	TGCAGTGCTAGTGAGGGGGCGATCCCCTTTCCAGATACGCAGTATTTT	CSASEGAIPFPDTQYF
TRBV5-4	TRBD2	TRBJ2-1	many	TGTGCCAGCAGCCCGGGGACTACACAAAATGAGCAGTTCTTC	CASSPGTTQNEQFF
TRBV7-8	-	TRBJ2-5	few	TGTGCCAGCAGCTCGTGGGCACACCAAGAGACCCAGTACTTC	CASSSWAHQETQYF
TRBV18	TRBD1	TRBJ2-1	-	TGTGCCAGCTCACCACCAGGGACAGGGGGCGGTGGTTCCCTCTACAATGAGCAGTTCTTC	CASSPPGTGGGGSLYNEQFF